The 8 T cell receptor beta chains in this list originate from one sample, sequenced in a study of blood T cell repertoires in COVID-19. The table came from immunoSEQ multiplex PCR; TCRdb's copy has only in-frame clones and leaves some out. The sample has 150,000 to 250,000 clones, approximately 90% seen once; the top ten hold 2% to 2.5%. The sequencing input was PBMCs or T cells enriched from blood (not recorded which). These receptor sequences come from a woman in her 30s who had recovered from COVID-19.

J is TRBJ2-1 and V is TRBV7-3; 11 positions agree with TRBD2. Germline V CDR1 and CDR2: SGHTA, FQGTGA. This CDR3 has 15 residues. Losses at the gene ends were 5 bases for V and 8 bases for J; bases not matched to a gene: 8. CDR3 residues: CASSPTLAGVYEQFF. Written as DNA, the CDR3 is TGTGCCAGCAGCCCGACACTAGCGGGAGTCTATGAGCAGTTCTTC. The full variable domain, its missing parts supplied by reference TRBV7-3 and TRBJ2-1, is GAGVSQTPSNKVTEKGKYVELRCDPISGHTALYWYRQSLGQGPEFLIYFQGTGAADDSGLPNDRFFAVRPEGSVSTLKIQRTERGDSAVYLCASSPTLAGVYEQFFGPGTRLTVL.

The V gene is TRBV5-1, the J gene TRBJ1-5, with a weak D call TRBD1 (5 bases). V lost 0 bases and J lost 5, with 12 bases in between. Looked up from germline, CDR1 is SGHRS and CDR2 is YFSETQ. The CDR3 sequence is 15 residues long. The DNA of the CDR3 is TGCGCCAGCAGCTTGGCAGGGTTGCTCCATCAGCCCCAGCATTTT. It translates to CASSLAGLLHQPQHF.

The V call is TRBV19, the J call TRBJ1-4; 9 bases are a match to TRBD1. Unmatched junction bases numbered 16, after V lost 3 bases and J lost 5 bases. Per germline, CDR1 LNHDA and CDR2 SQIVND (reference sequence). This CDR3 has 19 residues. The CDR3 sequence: CASSMRPFGTGRENEKLFF. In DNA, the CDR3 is TGTGCCAGTAGTATGAGGCCATTTGGGACAGGGAGGGAGAATGAAAAACTGTTTTTT.

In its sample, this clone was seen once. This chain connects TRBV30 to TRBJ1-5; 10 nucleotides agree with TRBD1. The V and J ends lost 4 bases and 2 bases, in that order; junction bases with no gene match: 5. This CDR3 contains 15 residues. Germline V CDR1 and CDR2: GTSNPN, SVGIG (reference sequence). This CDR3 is CAWTRDRGGNQPQHF. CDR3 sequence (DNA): TGTGCCTGGACAAGGGACAGGGGAGGCAATCAGCCCCAGCATTTT.

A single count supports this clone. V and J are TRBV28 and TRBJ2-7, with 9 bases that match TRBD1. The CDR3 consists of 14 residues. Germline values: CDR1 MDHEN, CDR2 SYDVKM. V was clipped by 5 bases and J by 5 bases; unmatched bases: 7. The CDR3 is CASSPPGQGHEQYF. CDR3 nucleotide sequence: TGTGCCAGCAGTCCTCCGGGACAGGGTCACGAGCAGTACTTC.

Here the CDR3 DNA reads TGTGCCAGCAGTTCGGCACAGGGGAATGAAAAACTGTTTTTT. Its translation is CASSSAQGNEKLFF. This sequence joins TRBV27 and TRBJ1-4; 7 bases are shared with TRBD1. CDR3 length equals 14 residues. The germline V gene has CDR1 MNHEY and CDR2 SMNVEV (reference sequence). Trimming removed 4 bases from V and 5 bases from J; junction bases left unmatched: 4. Full variable domain (missing parts from reference TRBV27 and TRBJ1-4): EAQVTQNPRYLITVTGKKLTVTCSQNMNHEYMSWYRQDPGLGLRQIYYSMNVEVTDKGDVPEGYKVSRKEKRNFPLILESPSPNQTSLYFCASSSAQGNEKLFFGSGTQLSVL.

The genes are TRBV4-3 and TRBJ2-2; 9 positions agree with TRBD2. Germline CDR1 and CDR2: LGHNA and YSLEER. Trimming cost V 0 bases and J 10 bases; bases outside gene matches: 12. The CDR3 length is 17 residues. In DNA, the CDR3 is TGCGCCAGCAGCCAAGAAGGGCCTAGCGGGACCAATCAGGAGCTGTTTTTT. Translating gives CASSQEGPSGTNQELFF.

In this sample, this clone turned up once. Here the CDR3 DNA reads TGCGCCAGCAGCGCCGGCACTTCCTCAGGTGAAAAACTGTTTTTT. Translating it yields CASSAGTSSGEKLFF. The chain couples TRBV5-1 to TRBJ1-4; unclear D gene. The germline V gene has CDR1 SGHRS and CDR2 YFSETQ. The CDR3 sequence is 15 residues long. V was shortened by 4 bases and J by 7 bases, with 17 bases between the two germline ends.